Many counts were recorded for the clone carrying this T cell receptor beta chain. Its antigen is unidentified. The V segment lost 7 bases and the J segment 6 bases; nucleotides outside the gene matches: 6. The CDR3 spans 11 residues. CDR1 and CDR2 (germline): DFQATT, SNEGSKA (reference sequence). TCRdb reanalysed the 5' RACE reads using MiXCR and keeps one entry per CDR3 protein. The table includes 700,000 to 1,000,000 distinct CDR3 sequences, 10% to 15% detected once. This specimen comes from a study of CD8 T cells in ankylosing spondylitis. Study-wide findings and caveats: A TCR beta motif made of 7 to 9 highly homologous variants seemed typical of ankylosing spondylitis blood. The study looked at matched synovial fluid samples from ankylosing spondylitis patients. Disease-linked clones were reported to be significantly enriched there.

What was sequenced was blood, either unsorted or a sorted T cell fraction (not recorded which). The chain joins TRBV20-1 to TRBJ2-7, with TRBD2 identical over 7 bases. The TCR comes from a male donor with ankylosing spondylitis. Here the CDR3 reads CSGRGVVEQYF. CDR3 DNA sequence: TGCAGTGGTCGGGGGGTCGTCGAGCAGTACTTC.